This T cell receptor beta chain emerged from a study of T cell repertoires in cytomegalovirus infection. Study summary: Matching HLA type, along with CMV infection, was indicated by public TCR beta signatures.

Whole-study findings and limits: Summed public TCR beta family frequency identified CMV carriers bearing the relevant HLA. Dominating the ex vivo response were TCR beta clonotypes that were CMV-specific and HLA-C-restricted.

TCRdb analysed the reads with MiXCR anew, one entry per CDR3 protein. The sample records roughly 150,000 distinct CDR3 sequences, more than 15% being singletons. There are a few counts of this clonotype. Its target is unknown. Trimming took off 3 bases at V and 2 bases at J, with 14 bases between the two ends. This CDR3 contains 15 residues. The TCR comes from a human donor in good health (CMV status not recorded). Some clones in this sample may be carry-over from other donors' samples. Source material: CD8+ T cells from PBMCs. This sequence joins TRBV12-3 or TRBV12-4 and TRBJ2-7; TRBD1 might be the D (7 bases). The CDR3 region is CASSFSGRGAYEQYF. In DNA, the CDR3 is TGTGCCAGCAGTTTCTCGGGCAGGGGGGCCTACGAGCAGTACTTC.